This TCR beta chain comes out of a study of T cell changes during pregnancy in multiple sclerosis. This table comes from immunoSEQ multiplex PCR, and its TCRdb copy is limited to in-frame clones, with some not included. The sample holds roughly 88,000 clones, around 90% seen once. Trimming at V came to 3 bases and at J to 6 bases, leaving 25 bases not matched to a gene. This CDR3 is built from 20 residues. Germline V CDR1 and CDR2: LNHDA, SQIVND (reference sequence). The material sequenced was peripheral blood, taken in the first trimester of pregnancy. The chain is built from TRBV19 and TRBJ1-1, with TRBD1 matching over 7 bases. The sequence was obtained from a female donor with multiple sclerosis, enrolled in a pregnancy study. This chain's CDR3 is CASSIRRQPSITGAIAEAFF. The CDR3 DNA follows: TGTGCCAGTAGTATTCGTCGGCAACCATCGATTACAGGGGCCATAGCTGAAGCTTTCTTT.